Presented here are 22 T cell receptor beta chains from one specimen sequenced in a study of cytomegalovirus exposure and HLA in healthy donors. 13 Jbeta primers and 60 Vbeta primers were used for the PCR. Sequenced by immunoSEQ multiplex PCR; TCRdb stores in-frame clones only, minus some. The sample contains approximately 76,000 clones, about 69% of which appear only once. Input material: PBMCs. The receptors stem from a woman aged 40 to 50 in good health and CMV-seropositive.

The V gene is TRBV4-1, the J gene TRBJ2-6; 8 bases line up with TRBD1. Germline lookup yields CDR1 MGHRA and CDR2 YSYEKL. This CDR3 has 18 amino acids. J was trimmed by 1 base and V by 3 bases; bases with no gene match: 8. This CDR3 is CASSHLLWTGSGANVLTF. The CDR3 DNA reads as TGCGCCAGCAGCCACCTTCTCTGGACAGGGTCTGGGGCCAACGTCCTGACTTTC.

This sequence joins TRBV4-3 and TRBJ2-5; TRBD2 aligns across 7 bases. Germline-derived CDR1 and CDR2 are LGHNA and YSLEER. V shed 4 bases and J 4 bases; nucleotides not matched to a gene: 6. The CDR3 totals 14 residues. The CDR3, as DNA: TGCGCCAGCAGCCGCGCGGGGGTTGGAGAGACCCAGTACTTC. It encodes CASSRAGVGETQYF.

The V and J genes are TRBV19 and TRBJ2-5; D is perhaps TRBD2 (6 bases). V was clipped by 4 bases and J by 4 bases, with 13 bases between them. The length of the CDR3 is 14 residues. Looked up from germline, CDR1 is LNHDA and CDR2 is SQIVND (reference sequence). CDR3 sequence (DNA): TGTGCCAGTAGTACGGCGGGAACAGGAGAGACCCAGTACTTC. It translates to CASSTAGTGETQYF. Looking up the rest from reference TRBV19 and TRBJ2-5 gives the full variable domain: DGGITQSPKYLFRKEGQNVTLSCEQNLNHDAMYWYRQDPGQGLRLIYYSQIVNDFQKGDIAEGYSVSREKKESFPLTVTSAQKNPTAFYLCASSTAGTGETQYFGPGTRLLVL.

CDR3 loop: CASSRTGLVYEQYF. DNA for the CDR3: TGTGCCAGCAGCCGTACGGGACTAGTCTACGAGCAGTACTTC. The chain recombines TRBV7-2 with TRBJ2-7, with 8 bases lining up with TRBD2. The V segment lost 5 bases and the J segment 3 bases; nucleotides outside the gene matches: 6. Germline CDR1 reads SGHTA; CDR2 reads FQGNSA. This CDR3 comprises 14 residues.

This clone has only one observation. The rearrangement uses TRBV7-2 and TRBJ2-7; TRBD1 is a possible D gene (6 bases). This CDR3 contains 16 residues. V was cut by 1 base and J by 6 bases, with 19 bases left in between. CDR1 and CDR2 from the germline V gene are SGHTA and FQGNSA. CDR3 amino acids: CASSLGASSGRGEQYF. The DNA of the CDR3 is TGTGCCAGCAGCTTAGGGGCGAGTTCGGGCAGGGGCGAGCAGTACTTC.

The genes are TRBV4-1 and TRBJ1-1; D unclear. Trimming took 4 bases from V and 1 from J, leaving 13 bases between them. The CDR3 runs 15 residues. Germline assignment: CDR1 MGHRA and CDR2 YSYEKL. The CDR3 sequence: CASSRNRDPNTEAFF. In DNA, the CDR3 is TGCGCCAGCAGCCGGAACAGAGACCCGAACACTGAAGCTTTCTTT.

The CDR3, as DNA: TGCGCCAGCAGCTTGGGGCTTGGCACTGAAGCTTTCTTT. The encoded protein is CASSLGLGTEAFF. This chain connects TRBV5-1 to TRBJ1-1, with no clear D. This CDR3 has 13 amino acids. Germline V gene lookup returns CDR1 SGHRS and CDR2 YFSETQ. Trimming took off 0 bases at V and 4 bases at J, with 7 bases between the two ends.

CDR3 nucleotides: TGTGCCAGCAGTTTATACGGGACAGGGGCTGGAAACACCATATATTTT. Amino acids: CASSLYGTGAGNTIYF. The chain recombines TRBV27 with TRBJ1-3, with 10 nucleotides matching TRBD1. The CDR3 is 16 amino acids. Germline V CDR1 and CDR2: MNHEY, SMNVEV (reference sequence). V lost 1 base to trimming and J lost 2 bases; unmatched junction nucleotides: 2.

The chain couples TRBV7-2 to TRBJ2-2, with TRBD1 matching over 11 bases. The CDR3 spans 16 residues. The germline V gene has CDR1 SGHTA and CDR2 FQGNSA. After removal of 4 bases from V and 7 bases from J, the junction contained 8 bases not matched to a gene. CDR3 loop: CASSYGQGAMGGELFF. CDR3 coding DNA: TGTGCCAGCAGCTACGGACAGGGGGCAATGGGCGGGGAGCTGTTTTTT.

The genes are TRBV4-1 and TRBJ2-1; 7 bases map to TRBD2. Germline V lookup: CDR1 MGHRA, CDR2 YSYEKL. With V trimmed by 1 base and J by 15 bases, 9 bases remained unmatched. The CDR3 is made up of 13 amino acids. The CDR3 region is CASSQVPGLTSFF. For the CDR3, the DNA is TGCGCCAGCAGCCAAGTTCCGGGACTAACTTCGTTCTTC.

The chain combines TRBV5-1 with TRBJ1-2; 9 bases map to TRBD1. The germline gives CDR1 SGHRS, CDR2 YFSETQ. CDR3 length: 14 residues. V lost 1 base, J lost 7 bases, and 5 bases stayed unmatched. CDR3 residues: CASSLIRQGGGYTF. In nucleotides, the CDR3 is TGCGCCAGCAGCTTGATTCGACAGGGGGGTGGCTACACCTTC.

The chain recombines TRBV7-8 with TRBJ2-7; 9 bases match TRBD1. Germline trimming cut 1 base from V and 4 bases from J; bases unmatched to any gene: 5. Germline V gene sequence: CDR1 SGHVS, CDR2 FQNEAQ. CDR3 length: 15 residues. CDR3 sequence: CASSLGGQGQYEQYF. Written as DNA, the CDR3 is TGTGCCAGCAGCTTAGGGGGACAGGGACAATACGAGCAGTACTTC.

In this sample, this clone turned up a few times. This sequence joins TRBV19 and TRBJ1-6, with D possibly matching TRBD1 (6 bases). The germline CDR1 and CDR2 sequences are LNHDA and SQIVND (reference sequence). The CDR3 extends over 12 amino acids. V lost 10 bases to trimming and J lost 3 bases, with 7 bases between them. CDR3 region: CATQGYNSPLHF. CDR3 DNA: TGTGCCACACAGGGCTATAATTCACCCCTCCACTTT.

V usage is TRBV2 and J usage is TRBJ1-3; D unresolved. The germline V gene encodes CDR1 SNHLY and CDR2 FYNNEI. Deletions cut 3 bases from V and 0 bases from J, with 15 bases between. The CDR3 sequence is 17 residues long. CDR3 in amino acids: CASSEVSEGVSGNTIYF. The CDR3, as DNA: TGTGCCAGCAGTGAGGTATCGGAGGGAGTCTCTGGAAACACCATATATTTT. Based on the CDR3 plus reference TRBV2 and TRBJ1-3, the full variable domain is EPEVTQTPSHQVTQMGQEVILRCVPISNHLYFYWYRQILGQKVEFLVSFYNNEISEKSEIFDDQFSVERPDGSNFTLKIRSTKLEDSAMYFCASSEVSEGVSGNTIYFGEGSWLTVV.

The genes are TRBV7-2 and TRBJ2-3; D call uncertain. The CDR3 sequence is 15 residues long. Germline loops: CDR1 SGHTA, CDR2 FQGNSA. The ends were cut back, 2 bases at V and 1 base at J, with 10 bases in the middle. The chain's CDR3 is CASSLYYAGTDTQYF. DNA of the CDR3: TGTGCCAGCAGCTTATACTATGCCGGCACAGATACGCAGTATTTT.

Here the CDR3 DNA reads TGTGCCAGCAGCCAAGACAGGGCCGTTGGCTACACCTTC. Its translation is CASSQDRAVGYTF. The V call is TRBV7-9, the J call TRBJ1-2; 7 bases map to TRBD1. CDR3 size: 13 residues. CDR1 and CDR2 from the germline V gene are SEHNR and FQNEAQ (reference sequence). After removal of 5 bases from V and 7 bases from J, the junction contained 7 bases not matched to a gene.

The chain combines TRBV6-5 with TRBJ2-7; D perhaps matches TRBD1 (6 bases). V was cut by 2 bases and J by 0 bases, with 11 bases left in between. Looked up from germline, CDR1 is MNHEY and CDR2 is SVGAGI. CDR3 length: 15 amino acids. The CDR3 is CASSYGGRSSYEQYF. The DNA for the CDR3 is TGTGCCAGCAGTTACGGGGGCCGAAGCTCCTACGAGCAGTACTTC.

The CDR3 nucleotides are TGTGCCAGCAGTTCCTTTATGAGCTCCTACGAGCAGTACTTC. Protein sequence: CASSSFMSSYEQYF. The gene calls are TRBV6-5 and TRBJ2-7; D call uncertain. This CDR3 is built from 14 residues. Per the germline V gene, CDR1 is MNHEY and CDR2 is SVGAGI. Deletions cut 4 bases from V and 0 bases from J, with 10 bases between.

The J gene is TRBJ1-1, the V gene TRBV5-1; no definite D call. The germline V gene encodes CDR1 SGHRS and CDR2 YFSETQ. The CDR3 loop spans 14 amino acids. Trimming cost V 1 base and J 5 bases, with 12 bases left between them. The chain's CDR3 is CASSLPRRRTEAFF. CDR3 DNA: TGCGCCAGCAGCTTGCCGAGGAGGAGGACTGAAGCTTTCTTT.

CDR3 protein: CASSPRGVQNEQFF. CDR3 DNA sequence: TGTGCCAGCAGCCCCCGGGGGGTTCAGAATGAGCAGTTCTTC. The chain uses TRBV7-9 and TRBJ2-1, with 7 bases matching TRBD2. Trimming cost V 5 bases and J 7 bases; bases outside gene matches: 8. The CDR3 is 14 amino acids. Germline V gene lookup returns CDR1 SEHNR and CDR2 FQNEAQ (reference sequence).

The rearrangement uses TRBV18 and TRBJ2-5; 7 bases fit TRBD1. Germline CDR1 KGHSH, CDR2 LQKENI. This CDR3 is 14 amino acids long. Trimming at V came to 6 bases and at J to 2 bases, leaving 6 bases not matched to a gene. CDR3 in DNA: TGTGCCAGCTCGGTCGACAGGGAACAAGAGACCCAGTACTTC. Protein sequence: CASSVDREQETQYF.

The chain carries TRBV6-5 and TRBJ1-2; D possibly corresponds to TRBD1 (6 bases). Trimming pared 4 bases from V and 7 bases from J, leaving 13 bases between. This CDR3 comprises 13 residues. Germline values: CDR1 MNHEY, CDR2 SVGAGI. CDR3 region: CASSSLQGPGYTF. The CDR3 region has the DNA TGTGCCAGCAGTTCCCTACAGGGACCTGGCTACACCTTC.